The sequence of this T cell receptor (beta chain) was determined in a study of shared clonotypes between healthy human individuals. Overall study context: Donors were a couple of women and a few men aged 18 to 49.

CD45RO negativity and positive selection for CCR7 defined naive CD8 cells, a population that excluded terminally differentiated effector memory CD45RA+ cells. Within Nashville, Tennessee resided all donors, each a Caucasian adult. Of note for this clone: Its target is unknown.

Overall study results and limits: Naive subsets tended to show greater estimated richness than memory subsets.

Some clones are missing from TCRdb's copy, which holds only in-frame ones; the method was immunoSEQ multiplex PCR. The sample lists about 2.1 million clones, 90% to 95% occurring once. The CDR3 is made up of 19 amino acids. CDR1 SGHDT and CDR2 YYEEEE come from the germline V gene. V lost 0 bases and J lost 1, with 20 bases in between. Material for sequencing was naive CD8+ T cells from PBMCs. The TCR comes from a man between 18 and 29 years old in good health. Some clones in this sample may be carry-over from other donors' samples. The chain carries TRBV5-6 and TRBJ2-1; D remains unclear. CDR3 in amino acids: CASSLAVVGSFKSYNEQFF. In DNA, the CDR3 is TGTGCCAGCAGCTTGGCCGTGGTCGGATCATTCAAATCCTACAATGAGCAGTTCTTC.